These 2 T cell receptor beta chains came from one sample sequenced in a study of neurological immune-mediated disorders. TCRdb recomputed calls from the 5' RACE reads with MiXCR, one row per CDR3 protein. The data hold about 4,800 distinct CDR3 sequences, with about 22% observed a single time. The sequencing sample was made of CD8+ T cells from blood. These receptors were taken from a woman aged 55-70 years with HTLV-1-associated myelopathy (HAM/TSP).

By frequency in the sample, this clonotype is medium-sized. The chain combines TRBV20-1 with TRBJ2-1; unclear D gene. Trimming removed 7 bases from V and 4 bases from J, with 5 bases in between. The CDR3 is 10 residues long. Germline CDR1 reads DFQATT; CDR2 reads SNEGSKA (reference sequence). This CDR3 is CSVLYNEQFF. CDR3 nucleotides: TGCAGTGTTTTATACAATGAGCAGTTCTTC.

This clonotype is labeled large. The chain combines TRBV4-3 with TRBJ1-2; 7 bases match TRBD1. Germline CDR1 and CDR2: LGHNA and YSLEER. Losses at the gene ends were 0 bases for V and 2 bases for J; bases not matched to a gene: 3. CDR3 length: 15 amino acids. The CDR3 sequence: CASSQDPTGNYGYTF. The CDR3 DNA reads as TGCGCCAGCAGCCAAGACCCGACAGGGAACTATGGCTACACCTTC.